Presented here are 23 T cell receptor beta chains from one specimen sequenced in a study of CD8 T cells in ankylosing spondylitis. In TCRdb, the 5' RACE reads were re-called with MiXCR into one record per CDR3 protein. The sample contains some 270,000 distinct CDR3 sequences, under 20% of which appear only once. Source material: blood, either unsorted or a sorted T cell fraction (not recorded which). These receptors were collected from a male donor with ankylosing spondylitis or in good health (not recorded which).

A few counts support this clonotype. CDR3 residues: CASSVGRDSYEQYF. The DNA of the CDR3 is TGTGCCAGCAGCGTAGGAAGGGACAGCTACGAGCAGTACTTC. J is TRBJ2-7 and V is TRBV9; TRBD1 matches at 7 bases. This CDR3 is 14 amino acids long. The ends lost 0 bases at V and 3 bases at J; junction bases unmatched: 3. The germline V gene encodes CDR1 SGDLS and CDR2 YYNGEE.

This rearrangement joins TRBV29-1 to TRBJ2-1; 14 nucleotides line up with TRBD2. The trim removed 1 base at V and 8 bases at J, leaving 10 bases unmatched. The CDR3 totals 17 residues. Germline V lookup: CDR1 SQVTM, CDR2 ANQGSEA. CDR3 in amino acids: CSVEGDGTSGRLDEQFF. In nucleotides, the CDR3 is TGCAGCGTTGAAGGGGACGGGACTAGCGGGAGATTAGATGAGCAGTTCTTC.

This clonotype was counted between two and nine times. The rearrangement joins TRBV4-3 to TRBJ2-3; D gene ambiguous. Trimming stripped 0 bases from V and 2 bases from J, with 15 bases between. CDR1 is LGHNA, CDR2 YSLEER, per germline. There are 17 residues in the CDR3. The CDR3 protein is CASSQDSGVRVTDTQYF. DNA for the CDR3: TGCGCCAGCAGCCAAGACTCGGGTGTCCGAGTCACAGATACGCAGTATTTT.

This clonotype has ten or more counts. This chain links TRBV20-1 with TRBJ1-5; no definite D call. Trimming removed 0 bases at V and 6 bases at J, with 12 bases between. Per germline, CDR1 DFQATT and CDR2 SNEGSKA (reference sequence). This CDR3 spans 14 amino acids. This CDR3 reads CSAREGRISQPQHF. The DNA of the CDR3 is TGCAGTGCTAGAGAGGGCAGGATAAGTCAGCCCCAGCATTTT.

This clonotype has just a few counts. The CDR3 is CASRIVSSNQPQHF. The CDR3 DNA reads as TGTGCCAGCAGGATTGTAAGTAGCAATCAGCCCCAGCATTTT. The gene calls are TRBV28 and TRBJ1-5; D gene unclear. The CDR3 contains 14 residues. Germline V lookup: CDR1 MDHEN, CDR2 SYDVKM. V lost 6 bases and J lost 0, with 9 bases in between.

The gene calls are TRBV20-1 and TRBJ1-1; tentative D call: TRBD1 (5 bases). CDR1 is DFQATT, CDR2 SNEGSKA, per germline (reference sequence). The CDR3 is 16 amino acids. V lost 2 bases to trimming and J lost 0 bases, with 16 bases between them. CDR3 nucleotide sequence: TGCAGTGCTAGATGGCAGGGACGCTTCCTGAACACTGAAGCTTTCTTT. As protein: CSARWQGRFLNTEAFF.

V and J are TRBV4-1 and TRBJ2-1; D might be TRBD2 (5 bases). Germline V gives CDR1 MGHRA, CDR2 YSYEKL. V lost 6 bases, J lost 5 bases, and 14 bases lay in between. The CDR3 contains 14 residues. The chain's CDR3 is CASRRETSDNEQFF. The CDR3 nucleotides are TGCGCCAGCAGAAGGGAGACGAGCGACAATGAGCAGTTCTTC.

The rearrangement uses TRBV29-1 and TRBJ2-1; 9 bases map to TRBD2. The CDR3 is 18 residues long. CDR1 is SQVTM and CDR2 is ANQGSEA in the germline V gene. Trimming at V came to 0 bases and at J to 0 bases, leaving 9 bases not matched to a gene. The CDR3 coding sequence is TGCAGCGTTGAAGATCCCCCTCTAGCGGGGTTCTCCTACAATGAGCAGTTCTTC. Residues: CSVEDPPLAGFSYNEQFF.

There are a few counts of this clonotype. One junction end does not reproduce the germline sequence, and a read error may be involved. This chain links TRBV7-6 with TRBJ2-3; 9 bases match TRBD2. Germline-derived CDR1 and CDR2 are SGHVS and FNYEAQ. The CDR3 consists of 15 residues. This chain's CDR3 is CASSLAGTSRDTQYF. In DNA, the CDR3 is TGTGCCAGCAGCTTAGCCGGGACTAGCAGAGATACGCAGTATTTT.

This clonotype was seen a few times. CDR3 sequence (DNA): TGTGCCAGCAGCGGGGGACTAGCGGAACCGGGGACCCAGTACTTC. Its protein product is CASSGGLAEPGTQYF. This sequence joins TRBV9 and TRBJ2-5; the match to TRBD2 covers 11 bases. The germline V gene has CDR1 SGDLS and CDR2 YYNGEE. With V trimmed by 3 bases and J by 7 bases, 8 bases remained unmatched. The CDR3 contains 15 residues.

The V gene is TRBV29-1, the J gene TRBJ2-5; D unclear. From germline, CDR1 is SQVTM and CDR2 ANQGSEA. The CDR3 contains 12 residues. The V end lost 8 bases, the J end lost 2 bases, and 12 bases lay between the germline ends. The CDR3 sequence is CSIDTVQETQYF. In DNA form, the CDR3 reads TGCAGCATAGATACAGTACAAGAGACCCAGTACTTC.

This clonotype came up many times. The chain joins TRBV7-9 to TRBJ1-3, with 7 bases identical to TRBD1. Germline CDR1 reads SEHNR; CDR2 reads FQNEAQ (reference sequence). This CDR3 has 14 amino acids. Trimming took 8 bases from V and 0 from J; bases not matched to a gene: 4. The CDR3 protein is CASRQGLSGNTIYF. The CDR3 region has the DNA TGTGCCAGCCGACAGGGTCTCTCTGGAAACACCATATATTTT.

This clonotype was observed a handful of times. The V gene is TRBV13, the J gene TRBJ2-1; 11 positions agree with TRBD2. Trimming took 1 base from V and 4 from J; bases not matched to a gene: 3. Germline loops: CDR1 PRHDT, CDR2 FYEKMQ (reference sequence). The CDR3 runs to 16 residues. For the CDR3, the DNA is TGTGCCAGCAGCTTAGAACTAGCGGGGGTGTACAATGAGCAGTTCTTC. Translation gives CASSLELAGVYNEQFF.

This clonotype was recorded many times. The rearrangement joins TRBV2 to TRBJ2-1; no definite D call. The CDR3 extends over 16 amino acids. The germline V and J ends were trimmed by 3 bases and 4 bases, with 16 bases remaining between them. Germline CDR1 is SNHLY and CDR2 is FYNNEI. The DNA for the CDR3 is TGTGCCAGCAGTGAGGGTCCCGGCGTAACTTACAATGAGCAGTTCTTC. It is translated as CASSEGPGVTYNEQFF.

The rearrangement uses TRBV18 and TRBJ2-1; D is perhaps TRBD1 (5 bases). This CDR3 spans 16 amino acids. Germline V CDR1 and CDR2: KGHSH, LQKENI. Deletions cut 1 base from V and 7 bases from J, with 17 bases between. The CDR3 reads CASSPRNQGNGNEQFF. CDR3 nucleotide sequence: TGTGCCAGCTCACCACGAAACCAGGGTAACGGGAATGAGCAGTTCTTC.

The chain is built from TRBV4-3 and TRBJ2-3, with TRBD2 as a possible D gene (7 bases). Germline V gene data show CDR1 as LGHNA and CDR2 as YSLEER. Trimming stripped 0 bases from V and 11 bases from J, with 18 bases between. CDR3 length: 15 amino acids. The chain's CDR3 is CASSQEGDGGRLQYF. Here the CDR3 DNA reads TGCGCCAGCAGCCAAGAAGGGGACGGGGGGCGATTGCAGTATTTT.

The sample holds many counts of this clonotype. The rearrangement uses TRBV11-2 and TRBJ2-7; 13 bases are a match to TRBD2. The V gene's germline CDR1 is SGHAT and CDR2 FQNNGV. J was trimmed by 2 bases and V by 4 bases; bases with no gene match: 8. The CDR3 has 17 residues. The CDR3 sequence is CASSSGLAGTVAYEQYF. CDR3 DNA: TGTGCCAGCAGCTCGGGACTAGCGGGAACCGTGGCCTACGAGCAGTACTTC. Full variable domain (outside the CDR3, taken from reference TRBV11-2 and TRBJ2-7): EAGVAQSPRYKIIEKRQSVAFWCNPISGHATLYWYQQILGQGPKLLIQFQNNGVVDDSQLPKDRFSAERLKGVDSTLKIQPAKLEDSAVYLCASSSGLAGTVAYEQYFGPGTRLTVT.

This clonotype was picked up many times. The rearrangement joins TRBV4-3 to TRBJ1-1; D might be TRBD1 (6 bases). The V end was cut by 1 base, the J end by 3 bases, with 15 bases between. Germline V gene data show CDR1 as LGHNA and CDR2 as YSLEER. The CDR3 consists of 16 residues. CDR3 DNA: TGCGCCAGCAGCCAAGGTTTCGGGGGGCGGGACACTGAAGCTTTCTTT. Protein sequence: CASSQGFGGRDTEAFF.

V gene TRBV5-5 combines with J gene TRBJ2-5; D may be TRBD2 (6 bases). The germline V and J ends were trimmed by 4 bases and 5 bases, with 15 bases remaining between them. The CDR3 has 14 amino acids. Germline CDR1 reads SGHKS; CDR2 reads YYEKEE (reference sequence). The CDR3 nucleotides read TGTGCCAGCAGCCCCTGGAGGGGTTTCGAGACCCAGTACTTC. Residues: CASSPWRGFETQYF.

J is TRBJ2-6 and V is TRBV6-2 or TRBV6-3, with 9 bases aligning to TRBD1. Germline-derived CDR1 and CDR2 are MNHEY and SVGEGT. This CDR3 comprises 16 residues. The ends lost 5 bases at V and 2 bases at J; junction bases unmatched: 4. CDR3 DNA sequence: TGTGCCAGCAGTAAAACAGGGGGCGCTGGGGCCAACGTCCTGACTTTC. Encoded protein: CASSKTGGAGANVLTF.

This clonotype was found a few times. The CDR3 loop is CSASTSSGDYNEQFF. In DNA form, the CDR3 reads TGCAGTGCTAGCACCTCTAGCGGCGATTACAATGAGCAGTTCTTC. This chain joins TRBV20-1 and TRBJ2-1; TRBD2 aligns across 7 bases. Looked up from germline, CDR1 is DFQATT and CDR2 is SNEGSKA (reference sequence). The junction had 9 bases not matched to a gene; V was cut back by 3 bases and J by 4 bases. This CDR3 contains 15 residues.

The chain links TRBV2 to TRBJ2-4; 11 bases match TRBD2. From germline, CDR1 is SNHLY and CDR2 FYNNEI. The CDR3 is 16 residues long. J gave up 2 bases and V 2 bases, and 2 bases lay outside the gene matches. The CDR3 loop reads CASSELAGGTKNIQYF. CDR3 bases: TGTGCCAGCAGTGAACTAGCGGGAGGAACCAAAAACATTCAGTACTTC.

The table lists this clonotype with many counts. The chain recombines TRBV27 with TRBJ2-3; 10 positions match TRBD2. Germline V gene sequence: CDR1 MNHEY, CDR2 SMNVEV (reference sequence). Trimming cost V 5 bases and J 0 bases; bases outside gene matches: 2. The CDR3 sequence is 15 residues long. The CDR3 nucleotides read TGTGCCAGCAGTCTAGCGGGAGAGAGCACAGATACGCAGTATTTT. Encoded protein: CASSLAGESTDTQYF.